The next 24 T cell receptor beta chains were all read from a single sample in a study of Tregs in tolerant kidney transplant recipients. Using immunoSEQ multiplex PCR, the repertoire was profiled, and TCRdb retains in-frame clones only, with some absent. The data contain about 69,000 clones, about 89% of them singletons. Here the sequenced sample was CD4+ T cells from blood, taken before the transplant. The receptors were sampled from a human donor who received a combined kidney and bone marrow transplant.

This clone was picked up one time. This chain uses TRBV29-1 with TRBJ1-5, with 9 bases identical to TRBD1. Germline V gives CDR1 SQVTM, CDR2 ANQGSEA. V lost 4 bases, J lost 7 bases, and 8 bases stayed unmatched. The CDR3 covers 14 residues. CDR3 sequence (DNA): TGCAGCGTTGGCCAGACAGGGGGTGGACAGCCCCAGCATTTT. Its translation: CSVGQTGGGQPQHF.

This rearrangement joins TRBV30 to TRBJ2-2, with a possible D match to TRBD2 (7 bases). This CDR3 has 15 amino acids. V lost 3 bases and J 7 bases, leaving 18 bases between the germline ends. The germline V gene has CDR1 GTSNPN and CDR2 SVGIG (reference sequence). CDR3 protein: CAWRGGRIVGGELFF. The CDR3 DNA reads TGTGCCTGGAGGGGGGGGCGTATAGTTGGCGGGGAGCTGTTTTTT.

This clone was recorded once. CDR3 sequence: CASSPLQGSGANVLTF. The CDR3 nucleotides read TGTGCCAGCAGCCCCCTCCAGGGATCTGGGGCCAACGTCCTGACTTTC. The J gene is TRBJ2-6, the V gene TRBV7-6, with D perhaps TRBD1 (5 bases). CDR3 length: 16 residues. V was shortened by 5 bases and J by 1 base, with 12 bases between the two germline ends. Looked up from germline, CDR1 is SGHVS and CDR2 is FNYEAQ.

V usage is TRBV19 and J usage is TRBJ1-5; the D is unclear. Per germline, CDR1 LNHDA and CDR2 SQIVND (reference sequence). V gave up 1 base and J gave up 7 bases, with 11 bases separating them. This CDR3 spans 14 amino acids. CDR3 amino acids: CASSIGTVRQPQHF. In DNA form, the CDR3 reads TGTGCCAGTAGTATAGGAACGGTCAGGCAGCCCCAGCATTTT.

V gene TRBV6-5 combines with J gene TRBJ1-2, with TRBD1 matching 8 bases. CDR3 size: 15 residues. V trimming: 3 bases; J trimming: 5 bases; junction bases outside the gene matches: 8. Germline assignment: CDR1 MNHEY and CDR2 SVGAGI. The CDR3 protein is CASSYNRQGIYGYTF. DNA for the CDR3: TGTGCCAGCAGTTATAATAGACAGGGGATATATGGCTACACCTTC.

In nucleotides, the CDR3 is TGCAGCGTTGATAGCTCTGGGGCCAACGTCCTGACTTTC. Translated, it gives CSVDSSGANVLTF. The V call is TRBV29-1, the J call TRBJ2-6; no firm D call. This CDR3 has 13 amino acids. V lost 3 bases, J lost 0 bases, and 3 bases lay in between. Germline V CDR1 and CDR2: SQVTM, ANQGSEA. Drawing the rest from reference TRBV29-1 and TRBJ2-6, the complete variable domain is SAVISQKPSRDICQRGTSLTIQCQVDSQVTMMFWYRQQPGQSLTLIATANQGSEATYESGFVIDKFPISRPNLTFSTLTVSNMSPEDSSIYLCSVDSSGANVLTFGAGSRLTVL.

The rearrangement links TRBV7-2 to TRBJ2-7; D possibly corresponds to TRBD2 (5 bases). Germline V gene sequence: CDR1 SGHTA, CDR2 FQGNSA. V shed 4 bases and J shed 3 bases, with 16 bases lying between them. The CDR3 length is 15 residues. CDR3 region: CASSSQRSSLYEQYF. CDR3 bases: TGTGCCAGCAGCTCCCAGCGGAGTTCTCTCTACGAGCAGTACTTC.

The rearrangement links TRBV15 to TRBJ2-7, with TRBD1 as a possible D gene (5 bases). Germline V gene data show CDR1 as LNHNV and CDR2 as YYDKDF (reference sequence). This CDR3 spans 16 amino acids. V lost 1 base and J lost 6, with 19 bases in between. The CDR3 DNA reads as TGTGCCACCAGCAGAGCTCCCGCTAGACAGTTACCCGAGCAGTACTTC. It yields the protein CATSRAPARQLPEQYF. Full variable domain (remainder filled in from reference TRBV15 and TRBJ2-7): DAMVIQNPRYQVTQFGKPVTLSCSQTLNHNVMYWYQQKSSQAPKLLFHYYDKDFNNEADTPDNFQSRRPNTSFCFLDIRSPGLGDTAMYLCATSRAPARQLPEQYFGPGTRLTVT.

Only a few counts were recorded for this clone. The rearrangement uses TRBV10-3 and TRBJ2-7, with 8 nucleotides matching TRBD2. Germline CDR1 is ENHRY and CDR2 is SYGVKD. The CDR3 extends over 15 amino acids. The V gene end was trimmed by 9 bases and the J gene end by 0 bases; junction bases not matched to a gene: 10. The CDR3 here is CAMAAGAANSYEQYF. CDR3 nucleotides: TGTGCCATGGCAGCGGGAGCTGCCAACTCCTACGAGCAGTACTTC.

The chain uses TRBV6-5 and TRBJ2-7; D might be TRBD1 (7 bases). V shed 8 bases and J shed 4 bases, with 12 bases lying between them. This CDR3 is 12 amino acids long. Germline-derived CDR1 and CDR2 are MNHEY and SVGAGI. The CDR3 DNA sequence: TGTGCCAGCGCGGGACAGAAATACGAGCAGTACTTC. Translated: CASAGQKYEQYF.

The chain links TRBV6-5 to TRBJ2-3; maybe TRBD2 (5 bases). The CDR3 consists of 15 residues. Germline V lookup: CDR1 MNHEY, CDR2 SVGAGI. V shed 0 bases and J shed 6 bases, with 13 bases lying between them. For the CDR3, the DNA is TGTGCCAGCAGTTACTCGGGTCCGGGATTGGATACGCAGTATTTT. Its protein is CASSYSGPGLDTQYF.

The chain has TRBV6-1 and TRBJ2-5; 9 nucleotides line up with TRBD2. The V segment lost 5 bases and the J segment 5 bases; nucleotides outside the gene matches: 9. CDR3 size: 15 residues. Germline CDR1 MNHNS, CDR2 SASEGT. This CDR3 reads CASSRGSGSAETQYF. Here the CDR3 DNA reads TGTGCCAGCAGTAGGGGTAGCGGGAGTGCGGAGACCCAGTACTTC.

CDR3 in DNA: TGTGCCAGCAGTGAAATTGGGGGGACTGCTAAGGGGACCCAGTACTTC. Translating it yields CASSEIGGTAKGTQYF. The V call is TRBV6-1, the J call TRBJ2-5; D is perhaps TRBD2 (6 bases). The CDR3 extends over 16 amino acids. The germline CDR1 and CDR2 sequences are MNHNS and SASEGT. Trimming took off 2 bases at V and 7 bases at J, with 20 bases between the two ends.

The chain combines TRBV29-1 with TRBJ2-7; D is possibly TRBD2 (6 bases). The CDR3 runs to 13 residues. V lost 3 bases, J lost 0 bases, and 9 bases lay in between. Germline CDR1 and CDR2: SQVTM and ANQGSEA. The CDR3 DNA follows: TGCAGCGTTGAGGACGGGGGCTCCTACGAGCAGTACTTC. Translation gives CSVEDGGSYEQYF.

This sequence joins TRBV7-2 and TRBJ1-2, with 7 bases aligning to TRBD1. V shed 5 bases and J 4 bases; nucleotides not matched to a gene: 7. The V gene's germline CDR1 is SGHTA and CDR2 FQGNSA. The CDR3 length is 14 residues. The CDR3 region is CASSPGQAFYGYTF. The CDR3 nucleotides read TGTGCCAGCAGCCCCGGACAGGCTTTCTATGGCTACACCTTC.

The chain uses TRBV7-8 and TRBJ2-7; 9 nucleotides match TRBD1. Germline lookup yields CDR1 SGHVS and CDR2 FQNEAQ. V gave up 5 bases and J gave up 6 bases; unmatched junction bases: 5. The CDR3 extends over 13 amino acids. The CDR3 protein is CASSVRQGVEQYF. In nucleotides, the CDR3 is TGTGCCAGCAGCGTAAGACAGGGGGTCGAGCAGTACTTC.

V and J are TRBV6-5 and TRBJ2-5, with 9 bases matching TRBD2. The CDR3 loop spans 13 amino acids. Germline loops: CDR1 MNHEY, CDR2 SVGAGI. V trimming: 6 bases; J trimming: 5 bases; junction bases outside the gene matches: 4. CDR3 in DNA: TGTGCCAGCAGACACACTAGCGGGGAGACCCAGTACTTC. Translation gives CASRHTSGETQYF.

The chain recombines TRBV5-1 with TRBJ2-3, with a weak D call TRBD2 (5 bases). The CDR3 runs 14 residues. V lost 4 bases and J lost 0, with 9 bases in between. From germline, CDR1 is SGHRS and CDR2 YFSETQ. The CDR3 reads CASSILGSTDTQYF. In DNA form, the CDR3 reads TGCGCCAGCAGCATACTAGGTAGCACAGATACGCAGTATTTT.

This clone was observed once. The CDR3 nucleotides are TGTGCCAGCTCAAAAGCAGGGGGACTTATCGGCGAGCAGTACTTC. This sequence encodes CASSKAGGLIGEQYF. V usage is TRBV18 and J usage is TRBJ2-7, with a weak D call TRBD1 (7 bases). The germline gives CDR1 KGHSH, CDR2 LQKENI. V was clipped by 5 bases and J by 6 bases, with 20 bases between them. The CDR3 is 15 amino acids.

The chain is built from TRBV28 and TRBJ1-4; D gene unclear. Germline CDR1 is MDHEN and CDR2 is SYDVKM. The CDR3 is made up of 14 amino acids. V was trimmed by 3 bases and J by 5 bases, leaving 10 bases between them. Here the CDR3 DNA reads TGTGCCAGCAGTTTGACGGGTTCAAATGAAAAACTGTTTTTT. Translating it yields CASSLTGSNEKLFF.

This clone came up once. The chain has TRBV7-7 and TRBJ2-2, with TRBD2 matching over 12 bases. The ends lost 8 bases at V and 5 bases at J; junction bases unmatched: 12. This CDR3 has 17 amino acids. The germline V gene encodes CDR1 SSHAT and CDR2 FNYEAQ (reference sequence). For the CDR3, the DNA is TGTGCCAGCCAATCGGGACTAGCGGGTATTGGGACCGGGGAGCTGTTTTTT. This sequence encodes CASQSGLAGIGTGELFF.

The chain recombines TRBV4-2 with TRBJ1-5, with unresolved D. The ends were cut back, 0 bases at V and 1 base at J, with 10 bases in the middle. The V gene's germline CDR1 is LGHNA and CDR2 YNFKEQ. The CDR3 consists of 16 residues. The CDR3 here is CASSQETLASNQPQHF. DNA of the CDR3: TGTGCCAGCAGCCAAGAAACCCTAGCGAGCAATCAGCCCCAGCATTTT.

This rearrangement joins TRBV27 to TRBJ2-7; 16 bases line up with TRBD2. After removal of 0 bases from V and 4 bases from J, the junction contained 6 bases not matched to a gene. The germline V gene encodes CDR1 MNHEY and CDR2 SMNVEV (reference sequence). This CDR3 is 18 amino acids long. The DNA for the CDR3 is TGTGCCAGCAGTTTATCGGGACTAGCGGGAGGGCCCTCGTACGAGCAGTACTTC. Translated: CASSLSGLAGGPSYEQYF.

CDR3 in DNA: TGTGCCAGCAGCCAAGACAGGTCCACAGATACGCAGTATTTT. Its protein product is CASSQDRSTDTQYF. The V gene is TRBV7-9, the J gene TRBJ2-3; D is possibly TRBD1 (6 bases). CDR1 SEHNR and CDR2 FQNEAQ come from the germline V gene (reference sequence). The CDR3 spans 14 residues. V was clipped by 5 bases and J by 2 bases, with 11 bases between them.